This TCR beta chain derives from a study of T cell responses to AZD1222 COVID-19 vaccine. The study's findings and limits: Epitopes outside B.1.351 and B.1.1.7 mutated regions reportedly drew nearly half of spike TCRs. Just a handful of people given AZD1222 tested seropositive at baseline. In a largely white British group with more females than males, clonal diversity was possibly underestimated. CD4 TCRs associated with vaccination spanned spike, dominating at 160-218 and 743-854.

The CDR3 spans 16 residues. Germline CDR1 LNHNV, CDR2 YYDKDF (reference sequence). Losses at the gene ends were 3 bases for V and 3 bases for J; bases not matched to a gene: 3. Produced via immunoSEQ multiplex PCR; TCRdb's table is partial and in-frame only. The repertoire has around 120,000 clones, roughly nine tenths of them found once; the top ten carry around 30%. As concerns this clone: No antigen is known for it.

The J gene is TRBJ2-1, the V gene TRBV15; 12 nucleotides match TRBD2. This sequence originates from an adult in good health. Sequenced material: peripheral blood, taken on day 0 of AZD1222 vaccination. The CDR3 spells CATSRTSGGVYNEQFF. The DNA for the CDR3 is TGTGCCACCAGCAGGACTAGCGGGGGAGTCTACAATGAGCAGTTCTTC.